Each of the 9 T cell receptor beta chains below was sequenced from the same sample in a study of beta chain features in type 1 diabetes. TCRB transcripts that were expressed got sequenced, as all of the isolated RNA had been reverse transcribed. Sequencing used immunoSEQ multiplex PCR; TCRdb keeps in-frame clones, though not all of them. The sample has 70,000 to 95,000 clones; roughly 34% are singletons. The material sequenced was stem cell memory CD4+ T cells from blood. These receptor sequences come from a woman younger than 30 in good health.

The chain recombines TRBV7-9 with TRBJ2-3; a possible D gene is TRBD2 (6 bases). The V end lost 3 bases, the J end lost 3 bases, and 16 bases lay between the germline ends. Germline values: CDR1 SEHNR, CDR2 FQNEAQ (reference sequence). This CDR3 spans 16 amino acids. As DNA, the CDR3 is TGTGCCAGCAGCTTTAGGCCCCTAGCGCGGACAGATACGCAGTATTTT. It specifies CASSFRPLARTDTQYF.

This chain links TRBV7-2 with TRBJ2-7; D is possibly TRBD2 (5 bases). The CDR3 length is 14 residues. V lost 1 base and J lost 0, with 7 bases in between. The V gene's germline CDR1 is SGHTA and CDR2 FQGNSA. This chain's CDR3 is CASSLDGNSYEQYF. CDR3 DNA: TGTGCCAGCAGCTTAGACGGGAACTCCTACGAGCAGTACTTC. Full variable domain (remainder filled in from reference TRBV7-2 and TRBJ2-7): GAGVSQSPSNKVTEKGKDVELRCDPISGHTALYWYRQSLGQGLEFLIYFQGNSAPDKSGLPSDRFSAERTGGSVSTLTIQRTQQEDSAVYLCASSLDGNSYEQYFGPGTRLTVT.

The chain carries TRBV5-1 and TRBJ2-5; D unclear. Germline V gene sequence: CDR1 SGHRS, CDR2 YFSETQ. Deletions cut 7 bases from V and 4 bases from J, with 11 bases between. The length of the CDR3 is 12 residues. As DNA, the CDR3 is TGCGCCAGCCTAAGTAGCACAGAGACCCAGTACTTC. This gives the protein CASLSSTETQYF.

This rearrangement joins TRBV18 to TRBJ2-1; D not resolved. Germline CDR1 KGHSH, CDR2 LQKENI. V lost 2 bases and J lost 4, with 6 bases in between. The CDR3 sequence is 13 residues long. For the CDR3, the DNA is TGTGCCAGCTCACCAGGGCAGTACAATGAGCAGTTCTTC. This codes for CASSPGQYNEQFF.

This clone was seen only a few times. The rearrangement links TRBV29-1 to TRBJ2-6; tentative D call: TRBD2 (6 bases). Per the germline V gene, CDR1 is SQVTM and CDR2 is ANQGSEA. The CDR3 has 16 residues. Trimming cost V 6 bases and J 1 base, with 16 bases left between them. CDR3 nucleotide sequence: TGCAGCGTGATCCGGGGGAGTGGGTCTGGGGCCAACGTCCTGACTTTC. This codes for CSVIRGSGSGANVLTF.

The chain links TRBV5-1 to TRBJ2-7, with a possible D match to TRBD1 (5 bases). V gave up 2 bases and J gave up 3 bases, with 15 bases separating them. CDR1 SGHRS and CDR2 YFSETQ come from the germline V gene. The CDR3 consists of 15 residues. CDR3 bases: TGCGCCAGCAGCTTCCACGAAGACAGAAGCTACGAGCAGTACTTC. As protein: CASSFHEDRSYEQYF.

This clone turned up a few times. V usage is TRBV7-2 and J usage is TRBJ1-1, with D possibly being TRBD1 (6 bases). This CDR3 region has 15 residues. V was cut by 1 base and J by 2 bases, with 11 bases left in between. Per the germline V gene, CDR1 is SGHTA and CDR2 is FQGNSA. The CDR3 region has the DNA TGTGCCAGCAGCTTAGGGGGACACCCTAACACTGAAGCTTTCTTT. This gives the protein CASSLGGHPNTEAFF.

This chain connects TRBV2 to TRBJ2-5; TRBD2 agrees at 11 bases. V gave up 7 bases and J gave up 5 bases; unmatched junction bases: 3. From germline, CDR1 is SNHLY and CDR2 FYNNEI. The CDR3 contains 13 residues. The chain's CDR3 is CASIAGGPETQYF. As DNA, the CDR3 is TGTGCCAGCATAGCGGGGGGGCCGGAGACCCAGTACTTC. The entire variable domain, with the rest obtained from reference TRBV2 and TRBJ2-5, is as follows: EPEVTQTPSHQVTQMGQEVILRCVPISNHLYFYWYRQILGQKVEFLVSFYNNEISEKSEIFDDQFSVERPDGSNFTLKIRSTKLEDSAMYFCASIAGGPETQYFGPGTRLLVL.

This chain links TRBV9 with TRBJ2-5; 12 bases agree with TRBD1. CDR1 and CDR2 from the germline V gene are SGDLS and YYNGEE. The trim removed 4 bases at V and 2 bases at J, leaving 9 bases unmatched. The CDR3 is made up of 17 amino acids. The CDR3 loop is CASSPEGQGAGQETQYF. The CDR3 DNA reads as TGTGCCAGCAGCCCCGAGGGACAGGGGGCGGGGCAAGAGACCCAGTACTTC.